Listed below are T cell receptor beta chains from one sample, sequenced in a study of T cells after yellow fever vaccination. TCRdb ran MiXCR on the 5' RACE reads and lists one entry per CDR3 protein. Here the sample spans over 300,000 distinct CDR3 sequences, approximately 7% being singletons. The sample in question was PBMCs, obtained around 45 days after the first yellow fever vaccination. The receptors here all came from a man aged 18 to 29 who received the YFV17D yellow fever vaccine. Each CDR3 is given with its conserved first and last residue. A D gene is named only where the DNA matches it firmly. Size is stated for part of the rows, as once, few or many counts, or as a class when the clone is expanded.

J gene	clone size	D gene	V gene	CDR3 DNA	CDR3 protein
TRBJ2-1	few	.	TRBV20-1	TGCAGTGCTAGATTCGGCCTTAGCCCTTATGAGCAGTTCTTC	CSARFGLSPYEQFF
TRBJ2-2	once	TRBD2	TRBV20-1	TGCTTCGCTGGCCGGGAGGCCCCGGGGTTGGGGGAGCTGTTTTTT	CFAGREAPGLGELFF
TRBJ2-7	many	.	TRBV7-9	TGTGCCAGCAGTCCCAGGGGAACCTACGAGCAGTACTTC	CASSPRGTYEQYF
TRBJ2-7	many	TRBD2	TRBV9	TGTGCCAGCAGCGTAGGGGGAGGGACCTACGAGCAGTACTTC	CASSVGGGTYEQYF
TRBJ2-1	few	.	TRBV7-6	TGTGCCAGCAGCCCCCTACGGGGGAAATACAATGAGCAGTTCTTC	CASSPLRGKYNEQFF
TRBJ2-5	many	TRBD2	TRBV4-2	TGTGCCAGCAGCCAAGATCGGGCTCTGCGGGGGGACCAAGAGACCCAGTACTTC	CASSQDRALRGDQETQYF
TRBJ2-3	.	.	TRBV7-2	TGTGCCAGCAGCTTAAGTTCCATAAGCACAGATACGCAGTATTTT	CASSLSSISTDTQYF
TRBJ1-5	.	.	TRBV4-3	TGCGCCAGCAGCCAAGACATACATAGCAATCAGCCCCAGCATTTT	CASSQDIHSNQPQHF
TRBJ2-5	.	TRBD1	TRBV4-1	TGCGCCAGCAGCCCCCTCCAGGGACAGGGAGGAGAGACCCAGTACTTC	CASSPLQGQGGETQYF
TRBJ2-7	many	TRBD1	TRBV6-2/TRBV6-3	TGTGCCAGCAGTCAAGGGACAGTGTCCTACGAGCAGTACTTC	CASSQGTVSYEQYF
TRBJ1-1	many	.	TRBV29-1	TGCAGCGTTGAAGGGGGCCAGAACACTGAAGCTTTCTTT	CSVEGGQNTEAFF
TRBJ2-4	few	.	TRBV5-4	TGTGCCAGCAGCAACCCGTTGCGGGGCTCAGCTGCCAAAAACATTCAGTACTTC	CASSNPLRGSAAKNIQYF
TRBJ2-7	few	.	TRBV6-5	TGTGCCAGCAGTTATGCAGGGCCGTCCTACGAGCAGTACTTC	CASSYAGPSYEQYF
TRBJ2-3	few	.	TRBV4-2	TGTGCCAGCAGCCAAGGGAGCGGTTTGTTCGATACGCAGTATTTT	CASSQGSGLFDTQYF
TRBJ1-5	few	.	TRBV20-1	TGCAGTGCTAGAGATTTTCGGGGGGACGATCAGCCCCAGCATTTT	CSARDFRGDDQPQHF
TRBJ1-2	.	.	TRBV10-3	TGTGCCATCAGTCGGCAGACTTACTATGGCTACACCTTC	CAISRQTYYGYTF
TRBJ2-1	many	.	TRBV5-1	TGCGCCAGCAGCTTGGACTGGAGCTCCTACAATGAGCAGTTCTTC	CASSLDWSSYNEQFF
TRBJ1-6	.	TRBD1	TRBV11-3	TGTGCCAGCAGCGTCGACAGGGATTCACCCCTCCACTTT	CASSVDRDSPLHF
TRBJ2-7	.	TRBD1	TRBV4-1	TGCGCCAGCAGCCTCACTAGAGGGACAGCCTACGAGCAGTACTTC	CASSLTRGTAYEQYF
TRBJ1-2	few	TRBD1	TRBV18	TGTGCCAGCTCACCGACAGGGGCCAAGAACTATGGCTACACCTTC	CASSPTGAKNYGYTF
TRBJ2-5	few	.	TRBV3-1	TGTGCCAGCAGCCTACATCCCACCCCTCCCTCGGCAGAGACCCAGTACTTC	CASSLHPTPPSAETQYF
TRBJ2-6	few	TRBD1	TRBV3-1	TGTGCCAGCAGCCAAGGCCTGGGGGACAGCGTCCTGACTTTC	CASSQGLGDSVLTF